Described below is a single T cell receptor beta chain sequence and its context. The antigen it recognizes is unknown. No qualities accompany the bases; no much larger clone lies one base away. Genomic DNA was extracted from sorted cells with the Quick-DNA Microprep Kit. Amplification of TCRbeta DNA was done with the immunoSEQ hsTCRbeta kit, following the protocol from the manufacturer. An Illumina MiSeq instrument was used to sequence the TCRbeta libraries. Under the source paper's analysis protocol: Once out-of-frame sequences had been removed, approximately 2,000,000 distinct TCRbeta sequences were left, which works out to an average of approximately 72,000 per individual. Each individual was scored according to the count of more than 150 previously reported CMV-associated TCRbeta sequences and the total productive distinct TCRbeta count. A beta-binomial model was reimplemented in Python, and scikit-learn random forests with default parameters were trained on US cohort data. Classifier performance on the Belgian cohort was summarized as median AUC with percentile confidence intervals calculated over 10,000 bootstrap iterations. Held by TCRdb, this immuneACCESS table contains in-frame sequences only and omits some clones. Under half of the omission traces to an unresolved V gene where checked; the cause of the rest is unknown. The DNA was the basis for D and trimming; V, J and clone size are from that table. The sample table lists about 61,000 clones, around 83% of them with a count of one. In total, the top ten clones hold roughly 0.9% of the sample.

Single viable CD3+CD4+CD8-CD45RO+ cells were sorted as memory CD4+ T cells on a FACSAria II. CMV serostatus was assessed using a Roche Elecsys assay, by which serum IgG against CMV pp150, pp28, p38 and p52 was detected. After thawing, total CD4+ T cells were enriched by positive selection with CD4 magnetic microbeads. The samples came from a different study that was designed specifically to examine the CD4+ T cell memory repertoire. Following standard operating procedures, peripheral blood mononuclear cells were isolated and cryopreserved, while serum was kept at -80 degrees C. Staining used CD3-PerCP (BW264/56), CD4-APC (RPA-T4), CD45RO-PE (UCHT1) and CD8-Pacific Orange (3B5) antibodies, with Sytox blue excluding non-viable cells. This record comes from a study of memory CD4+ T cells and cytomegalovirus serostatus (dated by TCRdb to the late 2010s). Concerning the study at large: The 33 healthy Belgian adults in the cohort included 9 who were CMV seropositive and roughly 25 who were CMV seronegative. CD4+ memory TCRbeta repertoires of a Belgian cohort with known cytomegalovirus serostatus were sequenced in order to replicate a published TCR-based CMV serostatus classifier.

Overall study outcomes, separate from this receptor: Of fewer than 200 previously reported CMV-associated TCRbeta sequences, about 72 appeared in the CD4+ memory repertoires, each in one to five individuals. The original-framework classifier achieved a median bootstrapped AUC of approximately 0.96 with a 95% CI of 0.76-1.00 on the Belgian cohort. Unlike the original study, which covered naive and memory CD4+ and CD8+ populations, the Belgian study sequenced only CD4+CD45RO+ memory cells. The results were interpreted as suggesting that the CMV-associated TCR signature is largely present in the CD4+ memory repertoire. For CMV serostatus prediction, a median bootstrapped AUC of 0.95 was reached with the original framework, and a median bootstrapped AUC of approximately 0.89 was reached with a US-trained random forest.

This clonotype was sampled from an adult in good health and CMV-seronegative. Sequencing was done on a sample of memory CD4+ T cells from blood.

The CDR3 protein: CASRTSGGSYNEQFF. The sequenced DNA is TGTGCCAGCAGAACTAGCGGGGGCTCCTACAATGAGCAGTTCTTC. The receptor chain draws on TRBV2 and TRBJ2-1, with 11 bases matching TRBD2. For this chain, trimming is 6 bases at the V end and 0 bases at the J end, and the number of junction bases without a gene match is 1. CDR1 is given as SNHLY and CDR2 as FYNNEI, both from the germline V gene. The CDR3 measures 15 amino acids from cysteine to phenylalanine. Just the 45-base CDR3 DNA is kept, in frame starting at base 1.